These T cell receptor beta chains were read from a single sample in a study of T cell responses to AZD1222 COVID-19 vaccine. TCRdb's table, derived via immunoSEQ multiplex PCR, lists solely in-frame clones and lacks some. The table records approximately 50,000 clones, 80% to 90% of them present only once. Sample: peripheral blood, taken 28 days after the second AZD1222 dose. These receptors were obtained from an adult who received the AZD1222 COVID-19 vaccine. The CDR3 runs from the conserved cysteine through the conserved F or W. The order of the fields is D gene, J gene, clone size, V gene, CDR3 DNA, CDR3 protein. D genes are given only for firm matches. Clone size is not always given. Where it is, it says once, few, many or a class for expanded clones.

d_gene: TRBD2; j_gene: TRBJ2-3; abundance: once; v_gene: TRBV10-1; CDR3nt: TGCGCCAGCAGTGCGGGACTAGCGTGGGCTAGCACAGATACGCAGTATTTT; CDR3aa: CASSAGLAWASTDTQYF
d_gene: NA; j_gene: TRBJ1-2; abundance: NA; v_gene: TRBV5-6; CDR3nt: TGTGCCAGCAGCTTGGCCGTTGGGCAGGGGTATGGCTACACCTTC; CDR3aa: CASSLAVGQGYGYTF
d_gene: NA; j_gene: TRBJ1-3; abundance: NA; v_gene: TRBV6-5; CDR3nt: TGTGCCAGCAGCCACCGGGGGGTAGTTGGAAACACCATATATTTT; CDR3aa: CASSHRGVVGNTIYF
d_gene: NA; j_gene: TRBJ2-7; abundance: NA; v_gene: TRBV14; CDR3nt: TGTGCCAGCAGCCCTCGGGCAGGCACCGCCTACGAGCAGTACTTC; CDR3aa: CASSPRAGTAYEQYF
d_gene: NA; j_gene: TRBJ1-5; abundance: NA; v_gene: TRBV19; CDR3nt: TGTGCCAGTAGTATAGTGGGGCAGGTCAATCAGCCCCAGCATTTT; CDR3aa: CASSIVGQVNQPQHF
d_gene: NA; j_gene: TRBJ2-7; abundance: NA; v_gene: TRBV2; CDR3nt: TGTGCCAGCCTACAGGGTAACGCCTACGAGCAGTACTTC; CDR3aa: CASLQGNAYEQYF
d_gene: NA; j_gene: TRBJ1-2; abundance: NA; v_gene: TRBV6-1; CDR3nt: TGTGCCAGCAGTGAAGCGGACAGCTACTATGGCTACACCTTC; CDR3aa: CASSEADSYYGYTF
d_gene: NA; j_gene: TRBJ1-6; abundance: NA; v_gene: TRBV7-9; CDR3nt: TGTGCCAGCAGCTGGTCGACAGGCCCGGGTTCACCCCTCCACTTT; CDR3aa: CASSWSTGPGSPLHF
d_gene: NA; j_gene: TRBJ1-2; abundance: NA; v_gene: TRBV20-1; CDR3nt: TGCAGTGCCAGTTCGACAGGTTATGGCTACACCTTC; CDR3aa: CSASSTGYGYTF
d_gene: NA; j_gene: TRBJ2-3; abundance: NA; v_gene: TRBV2; CDR3nt: TGTGCCAGCACCGAACGGGGGGATACGCAGTATTTT; CDR3aa: CASTERGDTQYF
d_gene: NA; j_gene: TRBJ2-7; abundance: NA; v_gene: TRBV7-6; CDR3nt: TGTGCCAGCAGCGATCCGTCGGACAGATACTACGAGCAGTACTTC; CDR3aa: CASSDPSDRYYEQYF
d_gene: TRBD1; j_gene: TRBJ1-5; abundance: NA; v_gene: TRBV10-3; CDR3nt: TGTGCCATCAGCTCACAGGGGGTTCAGCCCCAGCATTTT; CDR3aa: CAISSQGVQPQHF
d_gene: TRBD1; j_gene: TRBJ1-1; abundance: NA; v_gene: TRBV27; CDR3nt: TGTGCCAGCAACCAACTAGGGCCTTCGGCAGGGGGGAAGCACACTGAAGCTTTCTTT; CDR3aa: CASNQLGPSAGGKHTEAFF
d_gene: NA; j_gene: TRBJ2-5; abundance: NA; v_gene: TRBV18; CDR3nt: TGTGCCAGCTCGCCACAACAAGAGACCCAGTACTTC; CDR3aa: CASSPQQETQYF
d_gene: NA; j_gene: TRBJ1-2; abundance: once; v_gene: TRBV24-1; CDR3nt: TGTGCCACCAGTGATTCACAGAGGGATGGCTACACCTTC; CDR3aa: CATSDSQRDGYTF
d_gene: TRBD1; j_gene: TRBJ1-4; abundance: NA; v_gene: TRBV7-9; CDR3nt: TGTGCCACAGGGGGGAATGAAAAACTGTTTTTT; CDR3aa: CATGGNEKLFF
d_gene: NA; j_gene: TRBJ1-6; abundance: NA; v_gene: TRBV19; CDR3nt: TGTGCCAGTAGTATAAGAACAGATTCACCCCTCCACTTT; CDR3aa: CASSIRTDSPLHF
d_gene: NA; j_gene: TRBJ2-1; abundance: NA; v_gene: TRBV11-2; CDR3nt: TGTGCCAGCAGCCGGGGACACCCAAGGGGCGAGCAGTTCTTC; CDR3aa: CASSRGHPRGEQFF
d_gene: NA; j_gene: TRBJ1-5; abundance: NA; v_gene: TRBV28; CDR3nt: TGTGCCAGCAGTTTAATAGGCAGAGACAATCAGCCCCAGCATTTT; CDR3aa: CASSLIGRDNQPQHF
d_gene: NA; j_gene: TRBJ2-7; abundance: once; v_gene: TRBV12-3/TRBV12-4; CDR3nt: TGTGCCAGCAGACTTGAGGGGCACGAGCAGTACTTC; CDR3aa: CASRLEGHEQYF
d_gene: NA; j_gene: TRBJ2-3; abundance: NA; v_gene: TRBV18; CDR3nt: TGTGCCAGCTCACCACCGGTGACGGATACGCAGTATTTT; CDR3aa: CASSPPVTDTQYF
d_gene: TRBD1; j_gene: TRBJ1-2; abundance: NA; v_gene: TRBV24-1; CDR3nt: TGTGCCACCAGTGGACGGACAGGGCTTAACTATGGCTACACCTTC; CDR3aa: CATSGRTGLNYGYTF
d_gene: NA; j_gene: TRBJ2-7; abundance: NA; v_gene: TRBV19; CDR3nt: TGTGCCAGTAGTATTGGTACAGCCGAGCAGTACTTC; CDR3aa: CASSIGTAEQYF
d_gene: NA; j_gene: TRBJ1-2; abundance: once; v_gene: TRBV19; CDR3nt: TGTGCCAGTAGTATATTACTCTCTCTTGGGTATGGCTACACCTTC; CDR3aa: CASSILLSLGYGYTF